Below are 21 T cell receptor beta chains sequenced from a single sample in a study of blood T cell repertoires in COVID-19. Repertoires were generated with immunoSEQ multiplex PCR, while TCRdb's copy carries only in-frame clones and drops some. The sample carries about 270,000 clones, over 75% recorded once. The sequenced material came from PBMCs or T cells enriched from blood (not recorded which). All receptors come from a woman aged 18-29 years who had recovered from COVID-19.

The chain combines TRBV6-5 with TRBJ2-7; D not certain. Germline V gene sequence: CDR1 MNHEY, CDR2 SVGAGI. CDR3 length: 14 amino acids. The V end lost 10 bases, the J end lost 0 bases, and 16 bases lay between the germline ends. As DNA, the CDR3 is TGTGCCACCACCTCTCCAACTCGCTCCTACGAGCAGTACTTC. Amino acids: CATTSPTRSYEQYF.

The rearrangement links TRBV21-1 to TRBJ1-2; the listed D gene, TRBD1, was not tested against the DNA. TRBV21-1 is described as a pseudogene. The CDR3 loop spans 14 amino acids. CDR3 bases: TGTGCCAGCAGCAAAGACGCAGGGGACTATGGCTACACCTTC. Translated: CASSKDAGDYGYTF.

This clone appeared a few times. The chain recombines TRBV28 with TRBJ2-7, with 7 bases lining up with TRBD1. CDR1 and CDR2 (germline): MDHEN, SYDVKM. The CDR3 has 14 residues. The trim removed 5 bases at V and 3 bases at J, leaving 7 bases unmatched. The CDR3 reads CASSEPGGGYEQYF. In DNA form, the CDR3 reads TGTGCCAGCAGTGAGCCAGGGGGTGGCTACGAGCAGTACTTC.

There are a few counts of this clone. V usage is TRBV9 and J usage is TRBJ1-4; 9 positions match TRBD1. CDR1 is SGDLS and CDR2 is YYNGEE in the germline V gene. V was clipped by 4 bases and J by 10 bases; unmatched bases: 11. The CDR3 consists of 15 residues. The CDR3 DNA sequence: TGTGCCAGCAGCTTAGCCGGGACAGGGATTGGAAAACTGTTTTTT. Residues: CASSLAGTGIGKLFF. The whole variable domain, remainder taken from reference TRBV9 and TRBJ1-4, is DSGVTQTPKHLITATGQRVTLRCSPRSGDLSVYWYQQSLDQGLQFLIQYYNGEERAKGNILERFSAQQFPDLHSELNLSSLELGDSALYFCASSLAGTGIGKLFFGSGTQLSVL.

The V and J genes are TRBV3-1 (or the pseudogene TRBV3-2) and TRBJ2-7; tentative D call: TRBD2 (6 bases). Trimming left V 1 base short and J 7 bases short, with 11 bases between. Germline V gene data show CDR1 as LGHDT and CDR2 as YNNKEL (reference sequence). The CDR3 runs to 13 residues. The CDR3 is CASSQVPSGEQYF. The CDR3 DNA reads as TGTGCCAGCAGCCAAGTCCCCAGCGGGGAGCAGTACTTC.

The rearrangement links TRBV29-1 to TRBJ1-2; unclear D gene. The V end was cut by 3 bases, the J end by 0 bases, with 8 bases between. CDR3 length: 13 residues. Germline V gene data show CDR1 as SQVTM and CDR2 as ANQGSEA. The CDR3 DNA follows: TGCAGCGTTGATCCAGAATCTAACTATGGCTACACCTTC. Translating gives CSVDPESNYGYTF.

This clone was counted once. The chain combines TRBV12-3 or TRBV12-4 with TRBJ1-5; D call uncertain. Trimming removed 7 bases from V and 0 bases from J, with 4 bases in between. The CDR3 covers 12 residues. CDR3 sequence reads: CASTISNQPQHF. CDR3 DNA sequence: TGTGCCAGCACCATTAGCAATCAGCCCCAGCATTTT.

This chain connects TRBV6-5 to TRBJ1-4; no clear D. CDR3 length equals 15 residues. V was trimmed by 0 bases and J by 7 bases, leaving 12 bases between them. Per the germline V gene, CDR1 is MNHEY and CDR2 is SVGAGI. The CDR3 nucleotides read TGTGCCAGCAGTTACTCCACGAGGCGTGCTGAAAAACTGTTTTTT. It is translated as CASSYSTRRAEKLFF.

The J gene is TRBJ1-2, the V gene TRBV3-1 (or the pseudogene TRBV3-2); perhaps TRBD1 as D (5 bases). Germline loops: CDR1 LGHDT, CDR2 YNNKEL (reference sequence). V lost 0 bases and J 3 bases, leaving 8 bases between the germline ends. This CDR3 spans 14 amino acids. The CDR3 bases are TGTGCCAGCAGCCAAGATTTAGGGGACTATGGCTACACCTTC. Residues: CASSQDLGDYGYTF.

The chain has TRBV6-4 and TRBJ1-2; the D is unclear. Germline lookup yields CDR1 MRHNA and CDR2 SNTAGT. Deletions cut 0 bases from V and 5 bases from J, with 22 bases between. The CDR3 is 18 residues long. CDR3 sequence reads: CASSDSTRENLVLYGYTF. CDR3 nucleotide sequence: TGTGCCAGCAGTGACTCCACGAGGGAAAATCTTGTTTTGTATGGCTACACCTTC.

This chain links TRBV10-1 with TRBJ1-2; D might be TRBD1 (6 bases). Germline V lookup: CDR1 WNHNN, CDR2 SYGVQD (reference sequence). The CDR3 contains 15 residues. Deletions cut 1 base from V and 9 bases from J, with 18 bases between. The CDR3 region has the DNA TGCGCCAGCAGTGAGTTTGTGGAAAACAGGGCTCGCTACACCTTC. Translation: CASSEFVENRARYTF.

V gene TRBV29-1 combines with J gene TRBJ1-1; D perhaps matches TRBD1 (5 bases). Germline assignment: CDR1 SQVTM and CDR2 ANQGSEA. Trimming removed 5 bases at V and 10 bases at J, with 17 bases between. The CDR3 is 12 amino acids. The CDR3 region is CSVQGRGVTAFF. CDR3 nucleotides: TGCAGCGTTCAAGGACGGGGGGTAACAGCTTTCTTT.

This chain uses TRBV19 with TRBJ2-7, with 9 bases aligning to TRBD1. Trimming took 3 bases from V and 3 from J; bases not matched to a gene: 9. Germline V gene sequence: CDR1 LNHDA, CDR2 SQIVND (reference sequence). CDR3 size: 16 residues. The DNA for the CDR3 is TGTGCCAGTAGTATCTCTCAACAGGGGGCAAGCTACGAGCAGTACTTC. Its protein product is CASSISQQGASYEQYF.

This clone was detected a few times. The chain is built from TRBV5-1 and TRBJ2-7; D is unclear. Trimming left V 4 bases short and J 0 bases short, with 11 bases between. Germline V lookup: CDR1 SGHRS, CDR2 YFSETQ. The CDR3 consists of 14 residues. Here the CDR3 reads CASSTNYRSYEQYF. CDR3 nucleotides: TGCGCCAGCAGCACGAACTATCGCTCCTACGAGCAGTACTTC.

The chain links TRBV5-1 to TRBJ2-5; D possibly corresponds to TRBD2 (6 bases). Trimming removed 7 bases at V and 0 bases at J, with 13 bases between. Germline-derived CDR1 and CDR2 are SGHRS and YFSETQ. The CDR3 is 14 residues long. CDR3 amino acids: CASGAGTHQETQYF. The CDR3 region has the DNA TGCGCCAGCGGGGCCGGGACTCACCAAGAGACCCAGTACTTC.

This clone was detected only once. A read error may account for a junction end that differs from germline. The genes are TRBV7-7 and TRBJ2-2, with TRBD2 matching over 7 bases. The germline gives CDR1 SSHAT, CDR2 FNYEAQ (reference sequence). The length of the CDR3 is 17 residues. The CDR3 protein is CASSLARQRGATGELFF. CDR3 bases: TGTGCTAGCAGCTTAGCGCGCCAGCGGGGCGCCACCGGGGAGCTGTTTTTT.

The chain couples TRBV5-1 to TRBJ2-4; the D gene is possibly TRBD1 (6 bases). Germline values: CDR1 SGHRS, CDR2 YFSETQ. The CDR3 is 17 residues long. Trimming pared 2 bases from V and 8 bases from J, leaving 23 bases between. The CDR3 loop reads CASSFGVLGAARDIQYF. CDR3 DNA: TGCGCCAGCAGCTTTGGGGTGTTGGGGGCCGCGCGGGACATTCAGTACTTC.

The V gene is TRBV30, the J gene TRBJ2-1; 13 positions match TRBD2. In germline, CDR1 is GTSNPN, CDR2 SVGIG (reference sequence). The CDR3 contains 15 residues. Trimming at V came to 1 base and at J to 8 bases, leaving 5 bases not matched to a gene. The CDR3 DNA reads TGTGCCTGGAGTGCCACTAGCGGGGGGGTAGATGAGCAGTTCTTC. Translated: CAWSATSGGVDEQFF.

The chain is built from TRBV12-3 or TRBV12-4 and TRBJ1-1; D might be TRBD1 (5 bases). V was pared by 6 bases and J by 8 bases, with 16 bases between. This CDR3 comprises 13 residues. The CDR3, as DNA: TGTGCCAGCAGCTGGCAGGGTGGTCCCGAAGCTTTCTTT. This sequence encodes CASSWQGGPEAFF.

V usage is TRBV5-6 and J usage is TRBJ2-7, with 8 bases aligning to TRBD2. The ends lost 2 bases at V and 3 bases at J; junction bases unmatched: 7. The CDR3 loop spans 15 amino acids. CDR1 and CDR2 (germline): SGHDT, YYEEEE. The CDR3 region is CASSLLSGNLYEQYF. The CDR3 bases are TGTGCCAGCAGCTTACTTAGCGGGAACCTCTACGAGCAGTACTTC.

J is TRBJ2-7 and V is TRBV18; 11 bases are a match to TRBD2. Per the germline V gene, CDR1 is KGHSH and CDR2 is LQKENI. CDR3 length equals 17 residues. V gave up 6 bases and J gave up 1 base; unmatched junction bases: 11. In DNA, the CDR3 is TGTGCCAGCTCGTCGATAGCGGGGGGGGCCTCTTCCTACGAGCAGTACTTC. As protein: CASSSIAGGASSYEQYF. The full variable domain, rest sourced from reference TRBV18 and TRBJ2-7, is NAGVMQNPRHLVRRRGQEARLRCSPMKGHSHVYWYRQLPEEGLKFMVYLQKENIIDESGMPKERFSAEFPKEGPSILRIQQVVRGDSAAYFCASSSIAGGASSYEQYFGPGTRLTVT.